This T cell receptor beta chain was identified in a study of T cell changes during pregnancy in multiple sclerosis. Some clones are missing from TCRdb's copy, which holds only in-frame ones; the method was immunoSEQ multiplex PCR. The table lists roughly 39,000 clones, roughly 92% of them singletons, with approximately 0.81% in the top ten. CDR3 length: 19 residues. Trimming cost V 1 base and J 0 bases; bases outside gene matches: 8. Germline CDR1 and CDR2: SEHNR and FQNEAQ (reference sequence). This specimen was CD4+ T cells from peripheral blood mononuclear cells, taken before pregnancy. The sequence was obtained from a female donor with multiple sclerosis, enrolled in a pregnancy study. The chain links TRBV7-9 to TRBJ2-7, with 14 bases aligning to TRBD2. In DNA, the CDR3 is TGTGCCAGCAGCTTAGAGGGGGGACTAGCGGGAGTAAGCTCCTACGAGCAGTACTTC. It specifies CASSLEGGLAGVSSYEQYF.